This T cell receptor (beta chain) is drawn from a study of blood T cell repertoires in COVID-19. At the level of the study: The United States, Italy and Spain provided the acute and convalescent COVID-19 samples.

Trimming stripped 0 bases from V and 0 bases from J, with 9 bases between. CDR1 is MNHEY and CDR2 is SVGAGI in the germline V gene. The CDR3 is 16 amino acids. Self-reported history from a screening survey and questionnaire set each donor's cohort. This clone appeared once. In the original workflow: From reference gene primer amplification, estimates of nucleated cell counts were derived. The method was immunoSEQ multiplex PCR; TCRdb's version includes in-frame clones alone and lacks a portion of them. V and J calls and clone size follow that table, whereas D and trimming were derived from the DNA. The table has more than 110,000 clones, around four fifths seen once; the top ten hold 5.5% to 7%.

The chain links TRBV6-5 to TRBJ1-3; no reliable D call. This clonotype was sampled from a woman in her forties or fifties who had recovered from COVID-19. Specimen: PBMCs or T cells enriched from blood (not recorded which). The CDR3 DNA is TGTGCCAGCAGTTACTCAGCGCCAAGCTCTGGAAACACCATATATTTT. Protein product: CASSYSAPSSGNTIYF.